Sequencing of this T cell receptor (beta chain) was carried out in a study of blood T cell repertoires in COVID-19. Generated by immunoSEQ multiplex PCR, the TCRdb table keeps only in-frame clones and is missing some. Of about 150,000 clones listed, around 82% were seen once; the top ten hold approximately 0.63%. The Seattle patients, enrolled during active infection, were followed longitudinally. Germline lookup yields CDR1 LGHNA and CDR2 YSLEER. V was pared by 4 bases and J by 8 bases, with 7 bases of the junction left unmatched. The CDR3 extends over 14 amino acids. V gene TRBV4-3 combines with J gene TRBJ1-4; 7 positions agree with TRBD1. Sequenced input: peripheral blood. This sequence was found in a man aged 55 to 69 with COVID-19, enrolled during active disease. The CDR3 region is CASSPDRAGEKLFF. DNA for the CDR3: TGCGCCAGCAGCCCCGACAGGGCTGGAGAAAAACTGTTTTTT.